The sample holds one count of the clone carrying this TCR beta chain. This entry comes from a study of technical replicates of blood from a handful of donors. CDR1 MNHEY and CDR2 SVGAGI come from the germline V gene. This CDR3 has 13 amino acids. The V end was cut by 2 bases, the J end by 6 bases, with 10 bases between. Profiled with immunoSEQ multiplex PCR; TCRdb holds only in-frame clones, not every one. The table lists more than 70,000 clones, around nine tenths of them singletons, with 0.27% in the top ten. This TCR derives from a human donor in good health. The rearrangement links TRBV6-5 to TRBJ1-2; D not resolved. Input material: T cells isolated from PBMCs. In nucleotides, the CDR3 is TGTGCCAGCAGTTACGTGGGAGTAGATGGCTACACCTTC. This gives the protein CASSYVGVDGYTF.